This TCR beta chain was observed in a study of early T cells in non-severe SARS-CoV-2 infection. In the study overall: Sequencing used unsorted whole-blood bulk RNA, so chains lack pairing. Study-level results: Matching against VDJdb likely underestimated virus-specific expansions, favoring anti-spike CD8.

Per the germline V gene, CDR1 is DFQATT and CDR2 is SNEGSKA (reference sequence). V lost 6 bases, J lost 8 bases, and 14 bases lay in between. The CDR3 is made up of 12 amino acids. This clonotype was recorded many times. Its antigen is unknown. Unique molecular identifiers were attached to individual cDNA molecules. TCRdb re-analysed the 5' RACE reads in MiXCR, keeping a single row per CDR3 protein. The sample lists 70,000 to 95,000 distinct CDR3 sequences, over 9% occurring once. Source material: whole blood. This TCR derives from an adult who was a healthcare worker with PCR-confirmed SARS-CoV-2 infection or an uninfected control (not recorded which). The chain couples TRBV20-1 to TRBJ2-1; D might be TRBD2 (6 bases). The CDR3 sequence is CSAGRPGDEQFF. In nucleotides, the CDR3 is TGCAGTGCAGGGAGGCCCGGGGATGAGCAGTTCTTC.